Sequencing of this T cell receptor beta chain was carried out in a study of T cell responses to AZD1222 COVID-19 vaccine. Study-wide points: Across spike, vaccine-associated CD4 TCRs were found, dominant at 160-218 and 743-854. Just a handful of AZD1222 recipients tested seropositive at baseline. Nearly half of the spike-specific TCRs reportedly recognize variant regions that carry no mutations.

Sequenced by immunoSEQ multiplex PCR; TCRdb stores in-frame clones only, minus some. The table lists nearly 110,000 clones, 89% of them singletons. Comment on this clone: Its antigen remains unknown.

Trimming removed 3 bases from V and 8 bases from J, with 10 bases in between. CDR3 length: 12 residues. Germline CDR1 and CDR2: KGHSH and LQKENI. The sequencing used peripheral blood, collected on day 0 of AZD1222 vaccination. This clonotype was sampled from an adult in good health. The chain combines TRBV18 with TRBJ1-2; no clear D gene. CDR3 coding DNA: TGTGCCAGCTCACCCGGGCGGGAAGGCTACACCTTC. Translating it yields CASSPGREGYTF.